This entry lists 27 T cell receptor beta chains sequenced from one sample in a study. Via MiXCR, TCRdb re-called the 5' RACE reads, giving one row per CDR3 protein. Of roughly 57,000 distinct CDR3 sequences listed, less than 25% are singletons. Treg sorting used a CD4+CD25+CD127-/low gate. Input material: tumor-infiltrating Tregs sorted from the breast tumor. The receptor source for this set is a female donor with breast cancer.

Of note for this clonotype: The junction departs from the called germline gene at one end, perhaps through a read error. The V gene is TRBV7-6, the J gene TRBJ2-5, with TRBD1 matching over 9 bases. This CDR3 comprises 17 residues. In germline, CDR1 is SGHVS, CDR2 FNYEAQ. The CDR3 nucleotides read TGTGCCAACAGCTTAGTAAGGACAGGGGCATATGAAGAGACCCAGTACTTC. Translation gives CANSLVRTGAYEETQYF.

This clonotype is judged medium-sized. CDR3 sequence: CASSLGETQYF. CDR3 DNA sequence: TGTGCCAGCAGTTTAGGAGAGACCCAGTACTTC. V is TRBV12-3 or TRBV12-4 and J is TRBJ2-5; D gene ambiguous. V dropped 1 base and J dropped 4 bases, with 1 base sitting between them. The CDR3 consists of 11 residues.

The chain carries TRBV3-1 and TRBJ2-1, with D unresolved. There are 11 residues in the CDR3. Trimming took off 2 bases at V and 7 bases at J, with 3 bases between the two ends. Germline lookup yields CDR1 LGHDT and CDR2 YNNKEL (reference sequence). In DNA form, the CDR3 reads TGTGCCAGCAGCCAACGGAATGAGCAGTTCTTC. Its protein is CASSQRNEQFF.

The sample holds a few counts of this clonotype. The chain has TRBV10-2 and TRBJ2-3; D may match TRBD1 or TRBD2 (6 bases each). The CDR3 is made up of 17 amino acids. The V end was cut by 3 bases, the J end by 2 bases, with 18 bases between. CDR1 and CDR2 (germline): WSHSY, SAAADI. Here the CDR3 reads CASSDKGGSSPTDTQYF. The CDR3 DNA sequence: TGCGCCAGCAGTGACAAGGGGGGCTCTAGTCCCACAGATACGCAGTATTTT.

This clonotype was detected a few times. The J gene is TRBJ1-2, the V gene TRBV12-3 or TRBV12-4, with 7 positions matching TRBD1. The CDR3 sequence is 13 residues long. With V trimmed by 7 bases and J by 3 bases, 5 bases remained unmatched. The CDR3 spells CASTMGQHYGYTF. CDR3 coding DNA: TGTGCCAGCACCATGGGACAGCACTATGGCTACACCTTC.

This clonotype was found many times. The rearrangement joins TRBV3-1 to TRBJ1-2, with unresolved D. Germline CDR1 LGHDT, CDR2 YNNKEL (reference sequence). Trimming removed 5 bases at V and 1 base at J, with 8 bases between. CDR3 length: 13 residues. The CDR3 DNA sequence: TGTGCCAGCAGCGGCGGGTTTAACTATGGCTACACCTTC. It codes for CASSGGFNYGYTF.

This clonotype ranks as medium-sized. The V gene is TRBV4-1, the J gene TRBJ1-4; no definite D call. Per germline, CDR1 MGHRA and CDR2 YSYEKL. Trimming pared 2 bases from V and 6 bases from J, leaving 4 bases between. This CDR3 has 12 residues. This chain's CDR3 is CASSQPYEKLFF. The CDR3 DNA is TGCGCCAGCAGCCAACCCTATGAAAAACTGTTTTTT.

This chain uses TRBV2 with TRBJ2-1, with D hard to call. Germline assignment: CDR1 SNHLY and CDR2 FYNNEI. The CDR3 is 14 amino acids. Trimming cost V 2 bases and J 15 bases, with 20 bases left between them. CDR3 in amino acids: CASSEIHPGLSSFF. The CDR3 region has the DNA TGTGCCAGCAGTGAAATTCACCCGGGTTTGAGTTCGTTCTTC.

V and J are TRBV5-1 and TRBJ2-6; TRBD1 agrees at 8 bases. Germline assignment: CDR1 SGHRS and CDR2 YFSETQ. Germline trimming cut 5 bases from V and 0 bases from J; bases unmatched to any gene: 7. The CDR3 is 17 residues long. CDR3 in amino acids: CASRAGTGFSGANVLTF. CDR3 sequence (DNA): TGCGCCAGCAGGGCCGGGACAGGCTTCTCTGGGGCCAACGTCCTGACTTTC.

This clonotype showed up just a few times. V and J are TRBV28 and TRBJ1-2; D is undetermined. V was clipped by 3 bases and J by 7 bases, with 6 bases between them. The length of the CDR3 is 11 residues. Germline V gives CDR1 MDHEN, CDR2 SYDVKM. The CDR3 protein is CASSLDSGYTF. The CDR3 nucleotides read TGTGCCAGCAGTTTGGATTCTGGCTACACCTTC.

In this sample, this clonotype turned up a few times. V is TRBV6-1 and J is TRBJ1-2; D ambiguous. The germline CDR1 and CDR2 sequences are MNHNS and SASEGT. This CDR3 has 12 residues. Between the trimmed V and J ends, which lost 6 bases and 8 bases, there was a span of 13 bases. The CDR3 coding sequence is TGTGCCAGCAGGGACGACATGAAGGGCTACACCTTC. It encodes CASRDDMKGYTF.

CDR3 in DNA: TGTGCCAGCAGTTTGGGGCCCAACTATGGCTACACCTTC. It encodes CASSLGPNYGYTF. The chain recombines TRBV12-3 or TRBV12-4 with TRBJ1-2, with D maybe TRBD1 (5 bases). Trimming left V 3 bases short and J 2 bases short, with 7 bases between. The CDR3 runs to 13 residues.

This clonotype was picked up many times. The chain recombines TRBV4-2 with TRBJ2-6; the D gene is possibly TRBD1 (6 bases). V gave up 3 bases and J gave up 2 bases, with 8 bases separating them. Germline CDR1 and CDR2: LGHNA and YNFKEQ. The CDR3 runs to 15 residues. The CDR3 spells CASSQRQAGANVLTF. The CDR3 DNA is TGTGCCAGCAGCCAGAGACAGGCTGGGGCCAACGTCCTGACTTTC.

There are a few counts of this clonotype. The chain uses TRBV5-1 and TRBJ2-7; TRBD2 agrees at 12 bases. The CDR3 totals 16 residues. V gave up 0 bases and J gave up 8 bases; unmatched junction bases: 9. The V gene's germline CDR1 is SGHRS and CDR2 YFSETQ. DNA for the CDR3: TGCGCCAGCAGCTTGGGGACCGGGACTAGCGGGTCTCAGCAGTACTTC. Translated: CASSLGTGTSGSQQYF.

This clonotype was found many times. The genes are TRBV6-5 and TRBJ2-5, with unresolved D. Germline CDR1 reads MNHEY; CDR2 reads SVGAGI. CDR3 size: 14 residues. Trimming took 7 bases from V and 2 from J, leaving 14 bases between them. The CDR3 region has the DNA TGTGCCAGCAAGCCAGTGGCCTTACAAGAGACCCAGTACTTC. Translation: CASKPVALQETQYF.

This clonotype came up many times. The chain links TRBV7-2 to TRBJ2-1; D is perhaps TRBD1 (5 bases). V was cut by 1 base and J by 4 bases, with 8 bases left in between. The germline gives CDR1 SGHTA, CDR2 FQGNSA. There are 14 residues in the CDR3. In nucleotides, the CDR3 is TGTGCCAGCAGCTTAGGAAGACAGTACAATGAGCAGTTCTTC. Amino acid sequence: CASSLGRQYNEQFF.

In this sample, this clonotype turned up a few times. The genes are TRBV29-1 and TRBJ1-1; D gene uncertain. The V end was cut by 6 bases, the J end by 1 base, with 15 bases between. Germline V gene sequence: CDR1 SQVTM, CDR2 ANQGSEA. The CDR3 length is 14 residues. The CDR3, as DNA: TGCAGCGTCGTCAAGTCCTGGGGGAACACTGAAGCTTTCTTT. It is translated as CSVVKSWGNTEAFF. The full variable domain, with the rest looked up from reference TRBV29-1 and TRBJ1-1, is SAVISQKPSRDICQRGTSLTIQCQVDSQVTMMFWYRQQPGQSLTLIATANQGSEATYESGFVIDKFPISRPNLTFSTLTVSNMSPEDSSIYLCSVVKSWGNTEAFFGQGTRLTVV.

This clonotype was recorded a few times. This rearrangement joins TRBV20-1 to TRBJ1-5; D is uncertain. Trimming stripped 5 bases from V and 3 bases from J, with 8 bases between. Germline CDR1 and CDR2: DFQATT and SNEGSKA (reference sequence). This CDR3 contains 12 residues. The CDR3 DNA follows: TGCAGTGCTTGGAGGCCCAATCAGCCCCAGCATTTT. As protein: CSAWRPNQPQHF.

This clonotype has more than one count but fewer than ten. This chain connects TRBV2 to TRBJ2-1; 11 nucleotides match TRBD2. Trimming at V came to 5 bases and at J to 6 bases, leaving 6 bases not matched to a gene. The CDR3 runs to 15 residues. Germline lookup yields CDR1 SNHLY and CDR2 FYNNEI. DNA for the CDR3: TGTGCCAGCAGTCAACTAGCGGGAGATGGCAATGAGCAGTTCTTC. It specifies CASSQLAGDGNEQFF.

This clonotype showed up just a few times. The chain combines TRBV20-1 with TRBJ2-2; 11 bases are a match to TRBD2. This CDR3 has 17 amino acids. Germline assignment: CDR1 DFQATT and CDR2 SNEGSKA (reference sequence). V lost 6 bases, J lost 2 bases, and 11 bases stayed unmatched. In DNA, the CDR3 is TGCAGTGCCACAAAGCGACTAGCGGGATATAACACCGGGGAGCTGTTTTTT. It yields the protein CSATKRLAGYNTGELFF.

The chain combines TRBV6-5 with TRBJ2-1; D is unresolved. Trimming removed 6 bases from V and 5 bases from J, with 17 bases in between. The length of the CDR3 is 15 residues. Per germline, CDR1 MNHEY and CDR2 SVGAGI. The CDR3 sequence is CASRFRRVGNNEQFF. For the CDR3, the DNA is TGTGCCAGCAGGTTTAGGAGAGTCGGCAACAATGAGCAGTTCTTC.

V is TRBV20-1 and J is TRBJ1-2; unclear D gene. The germline V and J ends were trimmed by 4 bases and 1 base, with 16 bases remaining between them. CDR3 size: 15 residues. In germline, CDR1 is DFQATT, CDR2 SNEGSKA (reference sequence). The DNA of the CDR3 is TGCAGTGCTACCCGCGGGCCGAGAGATAACTATGGCTACACCTTC. It yields the protein CSATRGPRDNYGYTF.

This clonotype turned up a few times. The gene calls are TRBV7-9 and TRBJ2-5; 8 positions agree with TRBD1. The length of the CDR3 is 14 residues. The J segment lost 2 bases and the V segment lost 5 bases, leaving 4 bases of the junction unmatched. In germline, CDR1 is SEHNR, CDR2 FQNEAQ (reference sequence). CDR3 sequence reads: CASSSWDRQETQYF. CDR3 DNA: TGTGCCAGCAGCAGTTGGGACAGGCAAGAGACCCAGTACTTC.

With respect to this clonotype: At one boundary the junction diverges from the germline segment, which might be a read error. The chain recombines TRBV28 with TRBJ2-2, with TRBD1 matching over 8 bases. Germline CDR1 and CDR2: MDHEN and SYDVKM. This CDR3 contains 14 residues. The CDR3 nucleotides read TGTGCCAGCAGTTTCAGGGGGCGGCACGGGGAGCTGCTTTTT. It codes for CASSFRGRHGELLF.

This clonotype was counted only a few times. The chain uses TRBV28 and TRBJ1-2, with D perhaps matching TRBD1 (6 bases). V was clipped by 5 bases and J by 4 bases, with 11 bases between them. The CDR3 runs to 13 residues. Germline loops: CDR1 MDHEN, CDR2 SYDVKM. The CDR3, as DNA: TGTGCCAGCAGTCTTCAGGGGTTCTATGGCTACACCTTC. Translation: CASSLQGFYGYTF.

In the case of this clonotype: It is likely a read error, because the conserved phenylalanine at the end of the CDR3 is missing. The V gene is TRBV28, the J gene TRBJ2-4, with D maybe TRBD2 (6 bases). This CDR3 region has 16 residues. The V and J ends lost 6 bases and 0 bases respectively, with 15 bases between them. Germline assignment: CDR1 MDHEN and CDR2 SYDVKM. The CDR3 sequence is CASSQAGVLAKNIQYV. The CDR3 bases are TGTGCCAGCAGCCAAGCGGGTGTTCTAGCCAAAAACATTCAGTACGTC.

There are a few counts of this clonotype. This chain uses TRBV20-1 with TRBJ2-3; the D gene is possibly TRBD2 (5 bases). CDR3 length: 14 residues. Germline lookup yields CDR1 DFQATT and CDR2 SNEGSKA (reference sequence). Trimming removed 0 bases from V and 3 bases from J, with 10 bases in between. The CDR3 spells CSARDGSSTDTQYF. The CDR3 DNA is TGCAGTGCTAGAGATGGGAGTTCTACAGATACGCAGTATTTT.